Presented here are 5 T cell receptor beta chains from one specimen sequenced in a study of control samples from healthy donors and cancer patients. Libraries were prepared by immunoSEQ multiplex PCR; TCRdb keeps only in-frame clonotypes and omits some of them. The sample holds about 2,000 clones, over 60% seen once. The sample taken for sequencing was formalin-fixed, paraffin-embedded tissue. The source of these receptors is a female donor with lung cancer.

This rearrangement joins TRBV11-2 to TRBJ1-3; D call uncertain. Germline CDR1 reads SGHAT; CDR2 reads FQNNGV. V was pared by 6 bases and J by 3 bases, with 6 bases between. The CDR3 totals 12 residues. This chain's CDR3 is CASRPGGNTIYF. The DNA of the CDR3 is TGTGCCAGCAGGCCGGGTGGAAACACCATATATTTT.

This chain links TRBV7-2 with TRBJ2-7; D unclear. Trimming took 4 bases from V and 2 from J, leaving 9 bases between them. This CDR3 comprises 13 residues. The germline V gene has CDR1 SGHTA and CDR2 FQGNSA. The CDR3 DNA is TGTGCCAGCAGCTATCTCGACACCTACGAGCAGTACTTC. Its protein product is CASSYLDTYEQYF.

This chain uses TRBV6-5 with TRBJ2-2; D may be TRBD1 (5 bases). V was pared by 2 bases and J by 5 bases, with 9 bases between. Germline-derived CDR1 and CDR2 are MNHEY and SVGAGI. This CDR3 region has 14 residues. The DNA of the CDR3 is TGTGCCAGCAGTTACGGACAAAGGACCGGGGAGCTGTTTTTT. Protein product: CASSYGQRTGELFF.

As to this clone: The same CDR3 also results from other DNA sequences found in this sample. As DNA, the CDR3 is TGTGCCAGCAGCTTGGGAACAGGGTCAGCCTACGAGCAGTACTTC. The encoded protein is CASSLGTGSAYEQYF. The chain combines TRBV7-9 with TRBJ2-7, with D perhaps TRBD1 (6 bases). This CDR3 region has 15 residues. The V end was cut by 3 bases, the J end by 2 bases, with 14 bases between. In germline, CDR1 is SEHNR, CDR2 FQNEAQ (reference sequence).

Only a few counts were recorded for this clone. The genes are TRBV5-1 and TRBJ2-4; 7 positions match TRBD1. V gave up 0 bases and J gave up 7 bases; unmatched junction bases: 4. This CDR3 is 14 amino acids long. The germline V gene has CDR1 SGHRS and CDR2 YFSETQ. CDR3 bases: TGCGCCAGCAGCTTGGGCAGGGGGTTGAACATTCAGTACTTC. This gives the protein CASSLGRGLNIQYF.